This T cell receptor (beta chain) was retrieved from a study of blood T cell repertoires in COVID-19. About the research overall: From the United States, Italy and Spain came samples of acute and convalescent COVID-19. T cells, B-cell-depleted T cells, or PBMCs supplied cDNA or gDNA.

This clone was detected only once. Authors' methods: Reference gene primers were amplified, and this amplification served to estimate nucleated cell counts. TCRdb's copy holds only in-frame clones and misses some; the assay was immunoSEQ multiplex PCR. V and J calls and clone size are given by that table; D and trimming were obtained from the DNA. Here the sample spans 360,000 or so clones, around 87% being singletons. The sequence derives from a man younger than 35 with active or convalescent COVID-19. Material: peripheral blood.

CDR3 protein: CASSSTGLTEAFF. The CDR3 DNA follows: TGCGCCAGCAGCTCGACAGGGTTGACTGAAGCTTTCTTT. The rearrangement uses TRBV5-1 and TRBJ1-1, with TRBD1 matching over 7 bases. V shed 3 bases and J 5 bases; nucleotides not matched to a gene: 4. Germline loops: CDR1 SGHRS, CDR2 YFSETQ. The length of the CDR3 is 13 residues.